This section outlines one T cell receptor (beta chain) sequence together with its context. Using its own MiXCR run on the RT-PCR reads, TCRdb lists one record per CDR3 protein. The sample lists roughly 940,000 distinct CDR3 sequences; more than 15% were seen once. The sample originates from a study of patients and donors after allogeneic stem cell transplantation. CDR1 and CDR2 (germline): SGHRS, YFSETQ. Trimming took off 4 bases at V and 0 bases at J, with 13 bases between the two ends. The CDR3 has 16 residues. V gene TRBV5-1 combines with J gene TRBJ1-4, with a tentative D call TRBD1 (5 bases). The receptor comes from a human donor who was either an allogeneic HSCT recipient or a stem cell or donor lymphocyte infusion donor (not recorded which). It is not recorded whose cells these are; they may come from a transplant donor. Sequencing used blood, either unsorted or a sorted T cell fraction (not recorded which). CDR3 sequence reads: CASSPGGVATNEKLFF. The CDR3 DNA reads TGCGCCAGCAGCCCTGGGGGGGTCGCAACTAATGAAAAACTGTTTTTT.